This passage covers 21 T cell receptor beta chains from one sample sequenced in a study of a mutant IDH1 vaccine in newly diagnosed glioma. Only in-frame clones appear in the TCRdb table, and some are missing; sequencing was by immunoSEQ multiplex PCR. This sample has around 94,000 clones; around 92% occur once, and the top ten carry around 0.73%. These receptors lack a known antigen. Specified time point: week 47, end of study. Doses consisted of 300 ug of mutant IDH1 20-mer peptide each, paired with topical imiquimod. The sample here was PBMCs, taken from a glioma patient whose treatment included an IDH1 peptide vaccine. These receptors were taken from a woman between 50 and 59 years old with glioma.

The V call is TRBV6-6, the J call TRBJ1-4; D possibly corresponds to TRBD1 (6 bases). Trimming stripped 5 bases from V and 2 bases from J, with 12 bases between. CDR1 MNHNY and CDR2 SVGAGI come from the germline V gene (reference sequence). The CDR3 runs to 15 residues. The CDR3 bases are TGTGCCAGCAGTCCTCGGGGGCGGACTAATGAAAAACTGTTTTTT. Translation gives CASSPRGRTNEKLFF.

The CDR3 here is CASSRSPSGRANEQFF. The DNA of the CDR3 is TGTGCCAGCAGTCGTTCCCCTAGCGGGAGGGCCAATGAGCAGTTCTTC. The J gene is TRBJ2-1, the V gene TRBV6-4; TRBD2 agrees at 12 bases. This CDR3 has 16 amino acids. J lost 6 bases, V lost 5 bases, and 8 bases had no gene match. The germline V gene encodes CDR1 MRHNA and CDR2 SNTAGT.

The rearrangement joins TRBV7-3 to TRBJ1-1; unclear D gene. The CDR3 is made up of 14 amino acids. The germline V gene encodes CDR1 SGHTA and CDR2 FQGTGA. V was shortened by 2 bases and J by 6 bases, with 13 bases between the two germline ends. CDR3 residues: CASSLLGMGAEAFF. The CDR3 DNA reads TGTGCCAGCAGCTTATTAGGTATGGGAGCTGAAGCTTTCTTT.

The rearrangement links TRBV6-6 to TRBJ1-4; no reliable D call. CDR1 is MNHNY and CDR2 is SVGAGI in the germline V gene (reference sequence). The CDR3 spans 15 residues. Trimming shortened V by 4 bases and J by 8 bases, and 17 bases separated the two germline ends. CDR3 region: CASSSPGGEGEKLFF. CDR3 sequence (DNA): TGTGCCAGCAGTTCCCCGGGCGGGGAGGGCGAAAAACTGTTTTTT.

This sequence joins TRBV7-3 and TRBJ2-3, with TRBD2 matching over 8 bases. Germline-derived CDR1 and CDR2 are SGHTA and FQGTGA. V trimming: 1 base; J trimming: 3 bases; junction bases outside the gene matches: 3. This CDR3 has 15 amino acids. The CDR3 is CASSLSGRLTDTQYF. In nucleotides, the CDR3 is TGTGCCAGCAGCTTAAGCGGGAGGTTGACAGATACGCAGTATTTT.

The J gene is TRBJ2-7, the V gene TRBV7-9; the D is unclear. Germline-derived CDR1 and CDR2 are SEHNR and FQNEAQ (reference sequence). Trimming stripped 5 bases from V and 2 bases from J, with 7 bases between. The length of the CDR3 is 12 residues. The CDR3 is CASSSETYEQYF. CDR3 coding DNA: TGTGCCAGCAGCAGCGAGACCTACGAGCAGTACTTC. The full variable domain, with the rest looked up from reference TRBV7-9 and TRBJ2-7, is DTGVSQNPRHKITKRGQNVTFRCDPISEHNRLYWYRQTLGQGPEFLTYFQNEAQLEKSRLLSDRFSAERPKGSFSTLEIQRTEQGDSAMYLCASSSETYEQYFGPGTRLTVT.

The V call is TRBV27, the J call TRBJ2-1, with D unresolved. CDR3 length equals 15 residues. Trimming took 5 bases from V and 10 from J, leaving 21 bases between them. Germline V CDR1 and CDR2: MNHEY, SMNVEV (reference sequence). CDR3 sequence (DNA): TGTGCCAGCAGTCGGGTGAAGGAATTAGGGTGGGAGCAGTTCTTC. Translation: CASSRVKELGWEQFF.

This clone appeared a few times. DNA of the CDR3: TGTGCCAGCAGTGAATATCGGAAGGGGAACACTGAAGCTTTCTTT. This translates into CASSEYRKGNTEAFF. V is TRBV25-1 and J is TRBJ1-1; D gene ambiguous. The CDR3 loop spans 15 amino acids. V was cut by 0 bases and J by 1 base, with 9 bases left in between. Germline loops: CDR1 MGHDK, CDR2 SYGVNS.

The chain uses TRBV10-3 and TRBJ2-1, with a weak D call TRBD1 (6 bases). The CDR3 sequence is 13 residues long. V was pared by 4 bases and J by 6 bases, with 10 bases between. Germline V gene data show CDR1 as ENHRY and CDR2 as SYGVKD. The CDR3 reads CAISGTQGNEQFF. The DNA for the CDR3 is TGTGCCATCAGTGGAACACAGGGCAATGAGCAGTTCTTC.

This clone was detected once. V gene TRBV2 combines with J gene TRBJ2-7; no clear D. The CDR3 has 12 amino acids. CDR1 is SNHLY and CDR2 is FYNNEI in the germline V gene. The V and J ends lost 8 bases and 0 bases respectively, with 8 bases between them. The CDR3 DNA reads as TGTGCCAGCGGGCAGAACTCCTACGAGCAGTACTTC. It encodes CASGQNSYEQYF.

This clone has only a few counts. The gene calls are TRBV4-1 and TRBJ1-5; possible D gene TRBD1, 5 bases. Trimming stripped 1 base from V and 5 bases from J, with 15 bases between. The CDR3 spans 16 residues. Germline V lookup: CDR1 MGHRA, CDR2 YSYEKL. The CDR3 is CASSQGGQGRHQPQHF. CDR3 DNA: TGCGCCAGCAGCCAAGGAGGGCAGGGTAGACATCAGCCCCAGCATTTT.

The rearrangement joins TRBV7-6 to TRBJ1-1; the D is unclear. The germline CDR1 and CDR2 sequences are SGHVS and FNYEAQ. The CDR3 is made up of 13 amino acids. Trimming stripped 3 bases from V and 0 bases from J, with 5 bases between. The chain's CDR3 is CASSFNMNTEAFF. CDR3 bases: TGTGCCAGCAGCTTCAATATGAACACTGAAGCTTTCTTT.

The chain joins TRBV7-3 to TRBJ2-2, with 10 bases aligning to TRBD1. With V trimmed by 5 bases and J by 1 base, 4 bases remained unmatched. There are 16 residues in the CDR3. Germline CDR1 SGHTA, CDR2 FQGTGA. The CDR3: CASSARDRGNTGELFF. DNA for the CDR3: TGTGCCAGCAGCGCCCGGGACAGGGGGAACACCGGGGAGCTGTTTTTT.

As DNA, the CDR3 is TGTGCCAGCAGTGAACAGGAGGGAGGAACCGGGGAGCTGTTTTTT. This encodes CASSEQEGGTGELFF. The rearrangement joins TRBV2 to TRBJ2-2; possibly TRBD2 for D (6 bases). V was shortened by 2 bases and J by 5 bases, with 12 bases between the two germline ends. Germline-derived CDR1 and CDR2 are SNHLY and FYNNEI. This CDR3 is 15 amino acids long.

This clone was detected only a few times. CDR3 protein: CASRREVGTDTQYF. DNA for the CDR3: TGCGCCAGCAGGCGGGAGGTAGGCACAGATACGCAGTATTTT. The chain couples TRBV5-1 to TRBJ2-3, with 8 bases lining up with TRBD2. The CDR3 totals 14 residues. The J segment lost 1 base and the V segment lost 5 bases, leaving 3 bases of the junction unmatched. Germline values: CDR1 SGHRS, CDR2 YFSETQ. The variable domain in full, completed from reference TRBV5-1 and TRBJ2-3, reads KAGVTQTPRYLIKTRGQQVTLSCSPISGHRSVSWYQQTPGQGLQFLFEYFSETQRNKGNFPGRFSGRQFSNSRSEMNVSTLELGDSALYLCASRREVGTDTQYFGPGTRLTVL.

This clone was recorded once. The CDR3 DNA follows: TGCGCCAGCAGTCAATCTTGCGAGGGACAGGTTATCAATGAGCAGTTCTTC. Translation gives CASSQSCEGQVINEQFF. The rearrangement uses TRBV23-1 and TRBJ2-1, with 8 bases matching TRBD1. TRBV23-1 is designated an ORF whose function remains uncertain. J was trimmed by 6 bases and V by 0 bases; bases with no gene match: 10. This CDR3 comprises 17 residues.

This clone showed up just once. V gene TRBV5-4 combines with J gene TRBJ2-7; 7 bases fit TRBD1. The CDR3 contains 15 residues. Germline lookup yields CDR1 SGHNT and CDR2 YYREEE (reference sequence). Trimming removed 0 bases from V and 0 bases from J; junction bases left unmatched: 3. The CDR3 loop reads CASSLAGQASYEQYF. The CDR3 DNA follows: TGTGCCAGCAGCTTGGCTGGACAGGCCTCCTACGAGCAGTACTTC.

For the CDR3, the DNA is TGTGCCTGTACAGGAGTCTCCTACAATGAGCAGTTCTTC. Amino acids: CACTGVSYNEQFF. The rearrangement uses TRBV30 and TRBJ2-1; a weak D match, TRBD1 (5 bases). CDR1 GTSNPN and CDR2 SVGIG come from the germline V gene (reference sequence). The CDR3 totals 13 residues. Trimming removed 6 bases from V and 0 bases from J, with 9 bases in between.

The chain links TRBV28 to TRBJ1-6, with 10 nucleotides matching TRBD1. J lost 9 bases, V lost 4 bases, and 9 bases had no gene match. Looked up from germline, CDR1 is MDHEN and CDR2 is SYDVKM. The CDR3 extends over 16 amino acids. CDR3 sequence (DNA): TGTGCCAGCAGTTCACCGGGACAGGGGAATGGTTCACCCCTCCACTTT. It specifies CASSSPGQGNGSPLHF.

The chain uses TRBV23-1 and TRBJ2-7; TRBD2 matches at 7 bases. TRBV23-1 is an ORF, with its function uncertain. The V segment lost 0 bases and the J segment 0 bases; nucleotides outside the gene matches: 5. The CDR3 length is 16 residues. CDR3: CASSQSVLAFSYEQYF. In nucleotides, the CDR3 is TGCGCCAGCAGTCAATCTGTACTAGCGTTCTCCTACGAGCAGTACTTC.

The rearrangement joins TRBV28 to TRBJ2-7; 8 positions match TRBD1. CDR3 size: 16 residues. V gave up 6 bases and J gave up 4 bases; unmatched junction bases: 14. Per germline, CDR1 MDHEN and CDR2 SYDVKM. CDR3 sequence: CASSRPLAGGEYEQYF. In DNA, the CDR3 is TGTGCCAGCAGCCGCCCCCTAGCAGGGGGCGAGTACGAGCAGTACTTC.